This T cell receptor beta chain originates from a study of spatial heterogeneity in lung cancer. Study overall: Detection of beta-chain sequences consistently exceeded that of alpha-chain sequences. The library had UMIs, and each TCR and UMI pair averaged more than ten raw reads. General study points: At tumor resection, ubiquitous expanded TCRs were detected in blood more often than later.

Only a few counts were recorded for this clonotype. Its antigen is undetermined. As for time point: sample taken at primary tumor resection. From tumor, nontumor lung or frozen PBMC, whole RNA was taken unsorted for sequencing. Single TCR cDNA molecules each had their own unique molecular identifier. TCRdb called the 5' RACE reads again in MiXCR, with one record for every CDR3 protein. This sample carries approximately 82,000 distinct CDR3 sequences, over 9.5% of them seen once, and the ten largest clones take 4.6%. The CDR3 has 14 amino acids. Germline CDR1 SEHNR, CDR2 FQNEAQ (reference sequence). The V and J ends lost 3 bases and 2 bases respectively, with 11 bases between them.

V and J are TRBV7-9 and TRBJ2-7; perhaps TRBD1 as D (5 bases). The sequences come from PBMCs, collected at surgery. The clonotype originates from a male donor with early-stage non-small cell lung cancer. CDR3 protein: CASSLTVNPYEQYF. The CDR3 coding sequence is TGTGCCAGCAGCTTGACAGTTAACCCCTACGAGCAGTACTTC.